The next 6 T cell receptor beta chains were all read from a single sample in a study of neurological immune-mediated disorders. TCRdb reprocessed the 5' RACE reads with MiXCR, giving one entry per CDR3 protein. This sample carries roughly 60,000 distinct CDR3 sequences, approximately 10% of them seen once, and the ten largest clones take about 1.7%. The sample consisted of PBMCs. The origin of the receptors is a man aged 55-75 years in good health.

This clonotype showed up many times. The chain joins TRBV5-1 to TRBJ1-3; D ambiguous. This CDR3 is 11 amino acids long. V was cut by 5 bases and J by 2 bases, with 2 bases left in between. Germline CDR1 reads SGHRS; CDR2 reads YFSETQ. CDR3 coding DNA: TGCGCCAGCAGGGCTGGAAACACCATATATTTT. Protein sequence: CASRAGNTIYF.

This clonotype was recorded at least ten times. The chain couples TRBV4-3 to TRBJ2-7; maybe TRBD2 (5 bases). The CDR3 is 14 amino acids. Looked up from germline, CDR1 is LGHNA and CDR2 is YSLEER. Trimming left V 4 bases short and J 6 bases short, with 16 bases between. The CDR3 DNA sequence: TGCGCCAGCAGCCCGGACTCCTACGCACGCGAGCAGTACTTC. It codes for CASSPDSYAREQYF.

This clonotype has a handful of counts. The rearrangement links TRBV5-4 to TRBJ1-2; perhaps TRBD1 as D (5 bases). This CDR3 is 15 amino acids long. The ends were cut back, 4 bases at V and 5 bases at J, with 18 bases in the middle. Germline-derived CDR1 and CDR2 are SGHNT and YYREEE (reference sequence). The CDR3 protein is CASSLDPDSWYGYTF. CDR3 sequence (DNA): TGTGCCAGCAGCCTGGACCCCGACAGTTGGTATGGCTACACCTTC.

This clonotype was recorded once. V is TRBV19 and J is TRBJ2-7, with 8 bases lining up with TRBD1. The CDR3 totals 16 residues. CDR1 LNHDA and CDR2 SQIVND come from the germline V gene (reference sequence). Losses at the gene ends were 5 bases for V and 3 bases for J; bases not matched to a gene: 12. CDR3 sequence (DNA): TGTGCCAGTAGTGACCCCGGGACAGGAAACCTCTACGAGCAGTACTTC. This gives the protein CASSDPGTGNLYEQYF. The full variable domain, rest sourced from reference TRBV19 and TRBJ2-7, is DGGITQSPKYLFRKEGQNVTLSCEQNLNHDAMYWYRQDPGQGLRLIYYSQIVNDFQKGDIAEGYSVSREKKESFPLTVTSAQKNPTAFYLCASSDPGTGNLYEQYFGPGTRLTVT.

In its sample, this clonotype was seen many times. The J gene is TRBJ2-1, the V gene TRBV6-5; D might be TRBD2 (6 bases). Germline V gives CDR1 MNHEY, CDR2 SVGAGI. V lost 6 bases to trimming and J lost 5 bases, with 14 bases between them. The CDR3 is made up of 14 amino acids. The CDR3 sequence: CASRSSGSHNEQFF. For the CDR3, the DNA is TGTGCCAGCAGATCATCCGGGAGCCACAATGAGCAGTTCTTC.

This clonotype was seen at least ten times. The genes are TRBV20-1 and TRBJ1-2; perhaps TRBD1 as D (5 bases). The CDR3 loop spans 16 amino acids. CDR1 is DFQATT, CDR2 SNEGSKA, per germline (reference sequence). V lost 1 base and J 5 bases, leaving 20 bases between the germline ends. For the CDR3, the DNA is TGCAGTGCTAGAGGGGACCACAGGACGGGAGTTTATGGCTACACCTTC. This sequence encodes CSARGDHRTGVYGYTF.